The rows below give T cell receptor beta chains drawn from one sample of a study of blood T cell repertoires in COVID-19. Assay: immunoSEQ multiplex PCR; the TCRdb copy retains only in-frame clones and omits some. The sample contains about 160,000 clones, about 85% of which appear only once. Sample: peripheral blood. These receptors all come from a human donor with acute or convalescent COVID-19. The donor label of this sample is uncertain. Each CDR3 is given without its conserved first and last residue.

v_call cdr3_aa
TRBV5-1 ASSLDSAGGGKDTQY
TRBV18 ASSPGQGGMTDTQY
TRBV11-2 ASSLGTVVF
TRBV6-2/TRBV6-3 ASSYSTGGGMDTEAF
TRBV10-3 AITRDLGNGYT
TRBV27 ATEGQGAGDTQY
TRBV30 AWGLAGIYEQY
TRBV12-5 ASQAPLVNEQF
TRBV30 AWSWSNGANVLT
TRBV18 ASSPQTTGSKNQPQH
TRBV21-1 ASSYRDRGAGSTEAF
TRBV4-3 ASSTRTGGSDNSPLH
TRBV14 ASSRGRDTEAF
TRBV5-1 ASSPGRVFYNEQF
TRBV10-1 ASSPLTGKGEQF
TRBV18 ASSPLYSSTNYGYT
TRBV6-5 ASRPDIYYGYT
TRBV7-2 ASSYPGQGNQPQH
TRBV28 ASSLPTPNTEAF
TRBV6-5 ASSYSGTGVYEQY
TRBV3-1/TRBV3-2 ASSQSGQGSEQY
TRBV9 ASSVVWTYNEQF
TRBV5-1 ASSRSLAGEETQY
TRBV5-6 ASSLVGGGNEQF
TRBV29-1 SVEFVSGNREAF
TRBV3-1/TRBV3-2 ASSQRQGNSLNTEAF
TRBV11-2 ASSFSGRNEKLF
TRBV2 ASSVEPGQGESPLH
TRBV5-4 ASTIGTVSSYEQY